The 3 T cell receptor beta chains presented below share a single source sample, sequenced in a study of cytomegalovirus exposure and HLA in healthy donors (TCRdb year 2017). The library was made by the immunoSEQ multiplex PCR assay. For the multiplex PCR, a mixture combining 60 forward primers for TCR Vbeta segments and 13 reverse primers for TCR Jbeta segments was used. TCRdb retrieved this table from immuneACCESS and kept in-frame rearrangements only. Not all clones are present; in checked studies, unresolved V genes account for under half, and no reason is known for the remainder. The table for this sample lists around 130,000 clones. Roughly 1.6% of the sample is held by the ten biggest clonotypes. Sequenced sample: PBMCs. The receptors were sampled from a woman in her 40s in good health and CMV-seronegative.

Regarding this clone: The junction and the germline gene differ at one end; a read error may be behind it. The chain links TRBV11-2 to TRBJ2-7; D may be TRBD1 (5 bases). Germline-derived CDR1 and CDR2 are SGHAT and FQNNGV. This CDR3 has 14 residues. CDR3 loop: CAGSFSGKGSEQYF. CDR3 DNA sequence: TGTGCCGGCAGCTTTTCAGGGAAAGGTAGCGAGCAGTACTTC.

This chain connects TRBV5-1 to TRBJ2-3; a weak D match, TRBD2 (5 bases). V dropped 4 bases and J dropped 3 bases, with 18 bases sitting between them. CDR3 size: 16 residues. From germline, CDR1 is SGHRS and CDR2 YFSETQ. Here the CDR3 reads CASSPVGLLATDTQYF. CDR3 coding DNA: TGCGCCAGCAGCCCTGTGGGCCTCCTAGCTACAGATACGCAGTATTTT.

This sequence joins TRBV29-1 and TRBJ1-2; 7 nucleotides line up with TRBD1. V shed 4 bases and J 5 bases; nucleotides not matched to a gene: 13. Germline-derived CDR1 and CDR2 are SQVTM and ANQGSEA. CDR3 length equals 15 residues. CDR3 sequence: CSVVVKGATPYGYTF. CDR3 coding DNA: TGCAGCGTTGTCGTGAAGGGGGCTACTCCGTATGGCTACACCTTC.